One T cell receptor (beta chain) is described in this entry. What it binds is not known. The data were taken from a study of lymphopenia after photon versus proton radiotherapy. The study's findings and limits: Oligoclonal CD8+ Temra expansion after nadir drove photon patients' diversity drop. Photon-treated patients lost naive T cells and TCR diversity; proton-treated stayed stable. Larger post-nadir TCR diversity loss correlated inversely with survival in deceased patients.

The assay was immunoSEQ multiplex PCR, and TCRdb's table has in-frame clones only and misses some. Of approximately 71,000 clones in the sample, approximately 91% were seen once. Germline V gene data show CDR1 as SGHNT and CDR2 as YYREEE (reference sequence). The CDR3 is 15 residues long. The ends were cut back, 0 bases at V and 7 bases at J, with 11 bases in the middle. The TCR sequence derives from a woman in her sixties or seventies with pancreatic cancer. The chain recombines TRBV5-4 with TRBJ1-6; TRBD1 might be the D (5 bases). The specimen comprised peripheral blood, sampled from a patient treated with photon-based radiotherapy. The CDR3 reads CASSLDQGGNSPLHF. CDR3 in DNA: TGTGCCAGCAGCTTGGATCAGGGAGGCAATTCACCCCTCCACTTT.